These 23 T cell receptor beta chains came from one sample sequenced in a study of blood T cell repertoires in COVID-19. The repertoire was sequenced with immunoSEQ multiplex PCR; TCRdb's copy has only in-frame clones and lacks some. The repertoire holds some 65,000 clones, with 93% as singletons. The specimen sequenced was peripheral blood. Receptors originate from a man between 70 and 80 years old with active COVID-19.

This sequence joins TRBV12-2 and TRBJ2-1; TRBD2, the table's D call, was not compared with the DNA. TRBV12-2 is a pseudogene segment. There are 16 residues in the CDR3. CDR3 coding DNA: TGTGCAAGTCGCCTGATCGAGACTAGCGGGTCTTGTGAGCAGTTCTTC. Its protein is CASRLIETSGSCEQFF.

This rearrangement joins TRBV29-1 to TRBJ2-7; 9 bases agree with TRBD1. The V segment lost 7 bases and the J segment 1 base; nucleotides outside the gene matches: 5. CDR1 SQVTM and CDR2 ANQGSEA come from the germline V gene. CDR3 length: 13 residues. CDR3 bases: TGCAGCGCCCTGGGACAGGGTTCCTACGAGCAGTACTTC. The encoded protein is CSALGQGSYEQYF.

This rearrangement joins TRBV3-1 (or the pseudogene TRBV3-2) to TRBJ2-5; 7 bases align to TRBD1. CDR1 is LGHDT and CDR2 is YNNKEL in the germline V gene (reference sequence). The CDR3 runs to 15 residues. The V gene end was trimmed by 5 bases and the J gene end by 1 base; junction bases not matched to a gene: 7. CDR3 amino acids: CASSNRQGIQETQYF. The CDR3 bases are TGTGCCAGCAGCAACCGACAGGGAATCCAAGAGACCCAGTACTTC.

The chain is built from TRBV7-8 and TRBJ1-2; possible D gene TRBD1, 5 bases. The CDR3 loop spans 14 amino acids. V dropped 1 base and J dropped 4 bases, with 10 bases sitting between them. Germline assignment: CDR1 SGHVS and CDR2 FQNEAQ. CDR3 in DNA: TGTGCCAGCAGCTTAGGGAGGGGAGGCTATGGCTACACCTTC. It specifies CASSLGRGGYGYTF.

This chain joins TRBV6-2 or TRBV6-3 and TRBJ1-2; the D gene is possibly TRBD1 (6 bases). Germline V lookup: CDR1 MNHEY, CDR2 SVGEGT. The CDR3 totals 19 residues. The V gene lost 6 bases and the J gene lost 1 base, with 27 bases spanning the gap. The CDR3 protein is CASSNPPTGQAGNNYGYTF. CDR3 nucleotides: TGTGCCAGCAGCAATCCCCCGACAGGACAAGCAGGGAATAACTATGGCTACACCTTC.

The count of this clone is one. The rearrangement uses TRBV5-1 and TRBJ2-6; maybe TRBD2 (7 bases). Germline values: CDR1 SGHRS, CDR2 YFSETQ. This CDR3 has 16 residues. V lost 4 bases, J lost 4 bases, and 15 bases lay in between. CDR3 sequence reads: CASSPEGGPGANVLTF. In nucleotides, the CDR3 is TGCGCCAGCAGCCCCGAGGGGGGGCCGGGGGCCAACGTCCTGACTTTC.

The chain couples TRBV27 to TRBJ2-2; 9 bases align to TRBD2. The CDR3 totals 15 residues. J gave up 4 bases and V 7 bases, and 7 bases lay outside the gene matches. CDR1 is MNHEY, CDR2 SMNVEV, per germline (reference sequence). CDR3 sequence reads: CASKNSGGITGELFF. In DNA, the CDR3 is TGTGCCAGCAAAAATAGCGGGGGAATCACCGGGGAGCTGTTTTTT.

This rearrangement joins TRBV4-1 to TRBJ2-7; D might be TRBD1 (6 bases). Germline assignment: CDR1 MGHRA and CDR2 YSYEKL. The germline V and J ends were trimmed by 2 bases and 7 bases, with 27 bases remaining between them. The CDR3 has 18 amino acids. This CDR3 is CASSQPGQQKLGNVEQYF. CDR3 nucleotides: TGCGCCAGCAGCCAACCAGGACAGCAAAAGCTGGGTAATGTTGAGCAGTACTTC.

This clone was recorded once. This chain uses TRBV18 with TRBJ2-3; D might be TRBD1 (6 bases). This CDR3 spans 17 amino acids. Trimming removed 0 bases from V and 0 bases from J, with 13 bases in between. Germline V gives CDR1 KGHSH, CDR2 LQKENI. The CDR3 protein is CASSPPTGSLSTDTQYF. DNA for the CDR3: TGTGCCAGCTCACCACCAACAGGGTCCCTTAGCACAGATACGCAGTATTTT. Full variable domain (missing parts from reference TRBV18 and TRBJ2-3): NAGVMQNPRHLVRRRGQEARLRCSPMKGHSHVYWYRQLPEEGLKFMVYLQKENIIDESGMPKERFSAEFPKEGPSILRIQQVVRGDSAAYFCASSPPTGSLSTDTQYFGPGTRLTVL.

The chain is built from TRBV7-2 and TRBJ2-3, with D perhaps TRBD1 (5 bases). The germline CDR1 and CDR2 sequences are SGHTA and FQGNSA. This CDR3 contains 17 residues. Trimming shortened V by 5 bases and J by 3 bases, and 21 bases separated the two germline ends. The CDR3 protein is CASSALRPGYWTDTQYF. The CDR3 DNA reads TGTGCCAGCAGCGCCTTACGCCCAGGGTATTGGACAGATACGCAGTATTTT.

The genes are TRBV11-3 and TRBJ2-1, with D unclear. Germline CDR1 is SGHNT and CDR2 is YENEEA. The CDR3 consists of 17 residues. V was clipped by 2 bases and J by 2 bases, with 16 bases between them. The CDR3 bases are TGTGCCAGCAGCTTACCCCCACCCGAGGAGACCTACAATGAGCAGTTCTTC. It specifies CASSLPPPEETYNEQFF.

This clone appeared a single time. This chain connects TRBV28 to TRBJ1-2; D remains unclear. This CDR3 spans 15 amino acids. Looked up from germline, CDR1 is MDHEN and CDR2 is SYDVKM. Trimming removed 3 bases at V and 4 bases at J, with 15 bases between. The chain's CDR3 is CASSFISIVGYGYTF. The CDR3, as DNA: TGTGCCAGCAGTTTCATTAGTATCGTCGGCTATGGCTACACCTTC.

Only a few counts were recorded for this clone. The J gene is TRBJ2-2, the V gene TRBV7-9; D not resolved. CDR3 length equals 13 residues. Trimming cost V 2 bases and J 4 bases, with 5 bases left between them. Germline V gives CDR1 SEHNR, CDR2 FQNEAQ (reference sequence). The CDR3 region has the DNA TGTGCCAGCAGCTTAATTAGCACCGGGGAGCTGTTTTTT. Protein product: CASSLISTGELFF.

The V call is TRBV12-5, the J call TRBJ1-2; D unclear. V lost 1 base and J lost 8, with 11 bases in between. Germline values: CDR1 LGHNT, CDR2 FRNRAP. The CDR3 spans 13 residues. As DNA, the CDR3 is TGTGCTAGTGGTTTGGCCGAGAACAGAGGCTACACCTTC. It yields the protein CASGLAENRGYTF. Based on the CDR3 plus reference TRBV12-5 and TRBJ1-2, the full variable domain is DARVTQTPRHKVTEMGQEVTMRCQPILGHNTVFWYRQTMMQGLELLAYFRNRAPLDDSGMPKDRFSAEMPDATLATLKIQPSEPRDSAVYFCASGLAENRGYTFGSGTRLTVV.

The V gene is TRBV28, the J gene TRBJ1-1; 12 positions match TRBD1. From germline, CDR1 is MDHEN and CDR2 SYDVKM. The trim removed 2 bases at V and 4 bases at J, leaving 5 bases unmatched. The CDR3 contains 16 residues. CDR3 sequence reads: CASSLTGTGGFTEAFF. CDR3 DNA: TGTGCCAGCAGTTTAACCGGGACAGGGGGCTTCACTGAAGCTTTCTTT.

CDR3 amino acids: CASTEDRARAGYTF. DNA for the CDR3: TGTGCCAGCACCGAGGACAGGGCGAGGGCTGGCTACACCTTC. This chain connects TRBV6-5 to TRBJ1-2; TRBD1 matches 8 bases. Germline V CDR1 and CDR2: MNHEY, SVGAGI. The CDR3 runs 14 residues. V lost 7 bases, J lost 7 bases, and 11 bases stayed unmatched.

Here the CDR3 DNA reads TGCGCCAGCAGCCAAGGGGTGGGACTAGCGGGGGGGCCGTTATACAATGAGCAGTTCTTC. Its translation: CASSQGVGLAGGPLYNEQFF. The V call is TRBV4-1, the J call TRBJ2-1; 16 bases fit TRBD2. The J segment lost 4 bases and the V segment lost 1 base, leaving 10 bases of the junction unmatched. The CDR3 is 20 residues long. CDR1 is MGHRA, CDR2 YSYEKL, per germline.

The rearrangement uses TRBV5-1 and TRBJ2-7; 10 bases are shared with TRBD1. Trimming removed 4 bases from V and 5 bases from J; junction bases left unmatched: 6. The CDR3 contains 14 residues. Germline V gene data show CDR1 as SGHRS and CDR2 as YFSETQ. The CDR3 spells CASSEGTGAHEQYF. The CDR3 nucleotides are TGCGCCAGCAGCGAGGGGACAGGGGCCCACGAGCAGTACTTC.

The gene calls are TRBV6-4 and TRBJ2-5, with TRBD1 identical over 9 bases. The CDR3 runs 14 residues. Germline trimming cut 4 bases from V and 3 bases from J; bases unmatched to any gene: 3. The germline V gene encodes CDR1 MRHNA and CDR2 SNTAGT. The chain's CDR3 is CASSGRDREETQYF. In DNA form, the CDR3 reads TGTGCCAGCAGTGGGAGGGACAGGGAAGAGACCCAGTACTTC.

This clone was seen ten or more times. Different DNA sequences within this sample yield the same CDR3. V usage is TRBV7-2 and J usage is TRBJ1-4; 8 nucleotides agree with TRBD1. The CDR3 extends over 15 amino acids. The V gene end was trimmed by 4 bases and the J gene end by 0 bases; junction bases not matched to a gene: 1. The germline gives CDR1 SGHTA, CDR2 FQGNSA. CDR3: CASSSQGATNEKLFF. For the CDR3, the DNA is TGTGCCAGCAGCTCACAGGGGGCAACTAATGAAAAACTGTTTTTT.

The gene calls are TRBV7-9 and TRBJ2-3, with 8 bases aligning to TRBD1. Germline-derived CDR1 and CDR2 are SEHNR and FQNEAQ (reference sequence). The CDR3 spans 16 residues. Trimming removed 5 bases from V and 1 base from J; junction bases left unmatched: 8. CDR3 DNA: TGTGCCAGCAGCCCGGGACAGGCAGGGGGCACAGATACGCAGTATTTT. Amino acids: CASSPGQAGGTDTQYF.

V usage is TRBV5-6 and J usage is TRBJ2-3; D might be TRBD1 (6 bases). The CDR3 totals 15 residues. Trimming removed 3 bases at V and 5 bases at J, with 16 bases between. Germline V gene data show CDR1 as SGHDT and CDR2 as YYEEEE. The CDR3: CASSSPRLQGDTQYF. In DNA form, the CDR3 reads TGTGCCAGCAGCTCCCCCCGACTACAGGGAGATACGCAGTATTTT. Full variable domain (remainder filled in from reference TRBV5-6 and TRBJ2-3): DAGVTQSPTHLIKTRGQQVTLRCSPKSGHDTVSWYQQALGQGPQFIFQYYEEEERQRGNFPDRFSGHQFPNYSSELNVNALLLGDSALYLCASSSPRLQGDTQYFGPGTRLTVL.

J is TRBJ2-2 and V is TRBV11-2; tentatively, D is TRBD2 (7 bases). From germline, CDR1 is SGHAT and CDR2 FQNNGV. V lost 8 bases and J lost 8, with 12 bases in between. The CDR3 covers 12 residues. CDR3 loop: CASAAGAGELFF. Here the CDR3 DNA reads TGTGCCAGCGCGGCGGGGGCGGGGGAGCTGTTTTTT.